Listed below are T cell receptor beta chains from one sample, sequenced in a study of cytomegalovirus exposure and HLA in healthy donors. Profiling relied on immunoSEQ multiplex PCR, and the TCRdb table lists in-frame clones only, not all of them. The table has approximately 270,000 clones, around 89% seen once. Sequencing was carried out using PBMCs. These receptors came from a woman aged 18-29 years in good health and CMV-seronegative. The CDR3 runs from the conserved cysteine through the conserved F or W. A D gene is named only where the DNA matches it firmly. Part of the rows lack a size; the others show once, few, many or a class for expanded clones.

cdr3_aa cdr3_nt j_call d_call clone_size v_call
CASSRDRSNEQFF TGTGCCAGCAGCAGGGACAGGTCCAATGAGCAGTTCTTC TRBJ2-1 TRBD1 . TRBV5-4
CASRAGRSTDTQYF TGTGCCAGCAGAGCGGGGAGAAGCACAGATACGCAGTATTTT TRBJ2-3 TRBD2 . TRBV25-1
CASSPPGQPNEKLFF TGTGCCAGCAGTCCACCGGGACAGCCTAATGAAAAACTGTTTTTT TRBJ1-4 TRBD1 . TRBV2
CASSIDKGYGYTF TGTGCCAGTAGTATCGACAAAGGCTATGGCTACACCTTC TRBJ1-2 . . TRBV19
CAIRPGTGADEQFF TGTGCCATCAGGCCCGGGACAGGGGCGGATGAGCAGTTCTTC TRBJ2-1 TRBD1 . TRBV10-3
CASRGTNYNEQFF TGTGCCAGCAGAGGGACTAACTACAATGAGCAGTTCTTC TRBJ2-1 TRBD2 . TRBV6-1
CASSLGIWEGTYEQYF TGTGCCAGCAGCTTAGGAATCTGGGAGGGAACCTACGAGCAGTACTTC TRBJ2-7 TRBD2 . TRBV7-8
CASSLLPFSYEQYF TGTGCCAGCAGTCTCCTCCCGTTCTCCTACGAGCAGTACTTC TRBJ2-7 . . TRBV27
CAWRTGQLAKNIQYF TGTGCCTGGAGGACGGGACAGCTAGCCAAAAACATTCAGTACTTC TRBJ2-4 TRBD1 . TRBV30
CASNRRNTEAFF TGTGCCAGCAATCGGAGGAACACTGAAGCTTTCTTT TRBJ1-1 . once TRBV2
CASSFTGGPRGTQYF TGTGCCAGCAGTTTTACGGGGGGGCCGCGGGGTACGCAGTATTTT TRBJ2-3 TRBD2 . TRBV28
CASSSWDTRTDTQYF TGTGCCAGCAGCTCCTGGGACACTCGCACAGATACGCAGTATTTT TRBJ2-3 . . TRBV5-5
CASSPGLATTDTQYF TGTGCCAGCTCCCCCGGACTAGCTACCACAGATACGCAGTATTTT TRBJ2-3 TRBD2 . TRBV18
CAISGLAENEQFF TGTGCCATCAGCGGACTAGCCGAGAATGAGCAGTTCTTC TRBJ2-1 TRBD2 . TRBV10-3
CASSLDRILNTEAFF TGTGCCAGCAGCCTGGACAGAATTTTGAACACTGAAGCTTTCTTT TRBJ1-1 . . TRBV7-9
CARERENYGYTF TGTGCCAGGGAGAGGGAGAACTATGGCTACACCTTC TRBJ1-2 . once TRBV2
CASSTTGTGDVSPLHF TGTGCCAGTAGTACAACCGGGACAGGGGACGTTTCACCCCTCCACTTT TRBJ1-6 TRBD1 . TRBV19
CASRMNRGLGTEAFF TGTGCCAGCAGAATGAACAGGGGGCTCGGCACTGAAGCTTTCTTT TRBJ1-1 TRBD1 . TRBV6-5
CASSLFAVGGLFF TGTGCCAGCAGTTTATTCGCCGTCGGAGGGCTGTTTTTT TRBJ1-4 . . TRBV27
CASTFTGNTGELFF TGTGCCAGCACCTTTACAGGGAACACCGGGGAGCTGTTTTTT TRBJ2-2 . . TRBV25-1
CASSPARRGSSPTQPQHF TGTGCCAGCAGCCCCGCTCGGAGGGGCTCCTCCCCGACTCAGCCCCAGCATTTT TRBJ1-5 . . TRBV7-8
CASSEARQGGLFF TGTGCCAGCAGTGAAGCGCGGCAGGGAGGGCTGTTTTTT TRBJ2-2 . . TRBV6-1
CASSLGGQMFYEQYF TGTGCCAGCAGTTTAGGGGGCCAAATGTTCTACGAGCAGTACTTC TRBJ2-7 . . TRBV28
CASSIGTGGYGYTF TGTGCCAGTAGTATCGGAACAGGCGGCTATGGCTACACCTTC TRBJ1-2 . . TRBV19
CAWPGQGDIQINTEAFF TGTGCCTGGCCTGGACAGGGGGATATTCAGATTAACACTGAAGCTTTCTTT TRBJ1-1 TRBD1 . TRBV30
CASSLFSYGNTIYF TGTGCCAGCAGCTTATTTTCCTATGGAAACACCATATATTTT TRBJ1-3 . . TRBV7-6
CASSLSGRQTQYF TGTGCCAGCAGTTTATCGGGGAGGCAGACCCAGTACTTC TRBJ2-5 . . TRBV28
CASSQGYSTDTQYF TGTGCCAGCAGCCAAGGTTATAGCACAGATACGCAGTATTTT TRBJ2-3 . . TRBV14
CASSGTSDGELFF TGCGCCAGCAGTGGTACTAGCGACGGGGAGCTGTTTTTT TRBJ2-2 TRBD2 . TRBV10-1
CASSPIWRNTEAFF TGTGCCAGCAGCCCCATATGGAGGAACACTGAAGCTTTCTTT TRBJ1-1 . . TRBV14
CAISESGSGGNTGELFF TGTGCCATCAGTGAGTCGGGGAGCGGGGGGAACACCGGGGAGCTGTTTTTT TRBJ2-2 TRBD2 . TRBV10-3
CASNHRRTGLYEQYF TGTGCCAGCAACCACCGGAGGACTGGTCTCTACGAGCAGTACTTC TRBJ2-7 . . TRBV7-2
CASSWGGTEETQYF TGTGCCAGCAGTTGGGGCGGGACCGAAGAGACCCAGTACTTC TRBJ2-5 . . TRBV27
CASSLGPGVGETQYF TGTGCCAGCAGCCTAGGCCCAGGGGTTGGAGAGACCCAGTACTTC TRBJ2-5 . . TRBV7-8
CASSSDTLWQETQYF TGTGCCAGCAGCTCGGACACCTTGTGGCAAGAGACCCAGTACTTC TRBJ2-5 . once TRBV11-2
CAVRGQGAYGYTF TGTGCCGTCCGAGGGCAGGGGGCTTATGGCTACACCTTC TRBJ1-2 TRBD1 . TRBV19
CASRKLQGGGQPQHF TGTGCCAGTAGGAAACTACAGGGGGGAGGTCAGCCCCAGCATTTT TRBJ1-5 TRBD1 once TRBV19
CASRQTPNYGYTF TGTGCCAGCAGACAAACACCGAACTATGGCTACACCTTC TRBJ1-2 . once TRBV6-5
CASILTFTGFTEAFF TGTGCCAGCATCCTAACCTTTACGGGGTTCACTGAAGCTTTCTTT TRBJ1-1 . . TRBV28
CASSLTRLAGWSEQYF TGTGCCAGCAGCCTAACGAGATTGGCAGGGTGGAGCGAGCAGTACTTC TRBJ2-7 . . TRBV7-8
CASSRDRDYGYTF TGTGCCAGCAGTCGTGACAGGGACTATGGCTACACCTTC TRBJ1-2 TRBD1 . TRBV5-4
CASSRGRDNEQFF TGCGCCAGCAGTCGCGGGAGGGACAATGAGCAGTTCTTC TRBJ2-1 TRBD2 . TRBV10-2
CASSLMMGSNYGYTF TGTGCCAGCAGCTTAATGATGGGCAGCAACTATGGCTACACCTTC TRBJ1-2 . . TRBV7-8
CASMTPGSRGRDIQYF TGTGCCAGCATGACCCCGGGGAGCAGGGGTCGGGACATTCAGTACTTC TRBJ2-4 . . TRBV2
CASSIDGTTKETQYF TGTGCCAGTAGTATAGATGGGACTACGAAAGAGACCCAGTACTTC TRBJ2-5 TRBD2 . TRBV19
CASSFWLDREYGYTF TGTGCCAGCAGTTTTTGGTTGGACAGGGAATATGGCTACACCTTC TRBJ1-2 TRBD1 . TRBV28
CASSLAGGQETQYF TGCGCCAGCAGCTTGGCAGGGGGTCAAGAGACCCAGTACTTC TRBJ2-5 TRBD1 . TRBV5-1
CASRDVGPANVLTF TGTGCCAGCAGGGACGTGGGGCCGGCCAACGTCCTGACTTTC TRBJ2-6 . . TRBV6-5
CASSLTSGAYEQYF TGTGCCAGCAGCTTGACTAGCGGAGCCTACGAGCAGTACTTC TRBJ2-7 TRBD2 . TRBV7-2
CASSQDLVPGGTQYF TGCGCCAGCAGCCAAGATCTGGTTCCAGGGGGGACCCAGTACTTC TRBJ2-5 TRBD1 . TRBV4-3
CASSISGAGGNQPQHF TGTGCCAGTAGTATATCAGGGGCAGGGGGAAATCAGCCCCAGCATTTT TRBJ1-5 TRBD1 . TRBV19
CASSQGLAANDHNEQFF TGTGCCAGCAGCCAAGGTTTAGCGGCGAACGACCACAATGAGCAGTTCTTC TRBJ2-1 . . TRBV7-9
CASSLVPGGVNYYGYTF TGTGCCAGCAGCTTAGTTCCAGGGGGCGTAAACTACTATGGCTACACCTTC TRBJ1-2 TRBD1 . TRBV11-2
CASSRQGAYNEQFF TGTGCCAGCAGTCGACAGGGGGCCTACAATGAGCAGTTCTTC TRBJ2-1 TRBD1 . TRBV25-1
CASSLAGGLDTGELFF TGTGCCAGCAGCTTAGCGGGGGGGCTAGATACCGGGGAGCTGTTTTTT TRBJ2-2 . . TRBV7-2
CASSQGTGANSPLHF TGCGCCAGCAGCCAAGGGACAGGGGCGAATTCACCCCTCCACTTT TRBJ1-6 TRBD1 few TRBV4-3
CASSYSWETQYF TGCGCCAGCAGCTACAGCTGGGAGACCCAGTACTTC TRBJ2-5 . . TRBV5-1